Following are 3 T cell receptor beta chains from one sample sequenced in a study of blood T cell repertoires in COVID-19. Sequencing used immunoSEQ multiplex PCR; TCRdb keeps in-frame clones, though not all of them. This sample carries hundreds of thousands of clones, more than 80% of them seen once, and the ten largest clones take 0.9% to 1.2%. The specimen sequenced was PBMCs or T cells enriched from blood (not recorded which). These receptors came from a young man who had recovered from COVID-19.

This CDR3 reads CASSLGGQGPLWANVLTF. The CDR3 bases are TGTGCCAGCAGCTTAGGAGGACAGGGGCCTCTGTGGGCCAACGTCCTGACTTTC. This chain uses TRBV13 with TRBJ2-6, with 9 positions matching TRBD1. Germline V CDR1 and CDR2: PRHDT, FYEKMQ (reference sequence). CDR3 size: 18 residues. J gave up 5 bases and V 0 bases, and 8 bases lay outside the gene matches.

J is TRBJ1-2 and V is TRBV5-4; D perhaps matches TRBD1 (5 bases). Germline V gene data show CDR1 as SGHNT and CDR2 as YYREEE (reference sequence). This CDR3 comprises 17 residues. The V gene lost 4 bases and the J gene lost 8 bases, with 27 bases spanning the gap. CDR3 bases: TGTGCCAGCAGCGTAAATGGTCTAGGGGCCGCCTATCGAGGCTACACCTTC. Protein: CASSVNGLGAAYRGYTF.

The chain employs TRBV3-1 (or the pseudogene TRBV3-2) and TRBJ1-4; 9 nucleotides line up with TRBD1. Germline assignment: CDR1 LGHDT and CDR2 YNNKEL (reference sequence). The CDR3 loop spans 16 amino acids. With 6 bases clipped from V and 8 bases from J, the junction kept 13 bases outside the gene matches. The CDR3 loop reads CASRLLGTGKKEKLFF. Here the CDR3 DNA reads TGTGCCAGCAGGTTACTAGGGACAGGGAAAAAAGAAAAACTGTTTTTT.